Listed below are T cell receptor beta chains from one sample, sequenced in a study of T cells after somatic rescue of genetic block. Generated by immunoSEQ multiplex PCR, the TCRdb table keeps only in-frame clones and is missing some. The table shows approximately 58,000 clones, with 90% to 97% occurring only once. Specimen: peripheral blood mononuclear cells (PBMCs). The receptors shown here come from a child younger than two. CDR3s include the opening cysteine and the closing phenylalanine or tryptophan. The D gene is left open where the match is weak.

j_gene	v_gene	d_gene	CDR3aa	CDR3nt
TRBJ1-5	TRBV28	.	CASSLRISNQPQHF	TGTGCCAGCAGTTTAAGGATTAGCAATCAGCCCCAGCATTTT
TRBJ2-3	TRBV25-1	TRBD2	CASMGTRTDTQYF	TGTGCCAGCATGGGGACTAGAACAGATACGCAGTATTTT
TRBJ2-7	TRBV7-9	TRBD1	CASSVTGGATSYEQYF	TGTGCCAGCAGCGTCACAGGGGGCGCAACATCCTACGAGCAGTACTTC
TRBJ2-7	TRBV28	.	CASSISGRRGYEQYF	TGTGCCAGCAGTATTTCCGGACGGAGGGGGTACGAGCAGTACTTC
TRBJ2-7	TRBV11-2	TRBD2	CASSYRTSGIPEQYF	TGTGCCAGCAGCTACCGGACTAGCGGGATCCCCGAGCAGTACTTC
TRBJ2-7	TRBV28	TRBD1	CAKQGAGGLAYEQYF	TGTGCCAAACAGGGGGCCGGCGGGTTAGCCTACGAGCAGTACTTC
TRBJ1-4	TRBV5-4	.	CASSLQDGNEKLFF	TGTGCCAGCAGCTTGCAGGACGGGAATGAAAAACTGTTTTTT
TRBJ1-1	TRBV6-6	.	CASSYVGAENTEAFF	TGTGCCAGCAGTTACGTGGGGGCTGAGAACACTGAAGCTTTCTTT
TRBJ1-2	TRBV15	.	CATSRGQNYGYTF	TGTGCCACCAGCAGAGGCCAGAACTATGGCTACACCTTC
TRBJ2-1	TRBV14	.	CASSQGSSHEQFF	TGTGCCAGCAGCCAAGGCAGCTCGCATGAGCAGTTCTTC
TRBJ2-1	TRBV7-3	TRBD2	CASGIAGGSYNEQFF	TGTGCCAGCGGGATAGCGGGAGGCTCCTACAATGAGCAGTTCTTC
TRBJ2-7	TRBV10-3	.	CAISEYAGSYEQYF	TGTGCCATCAGTGAGTACGCCGGTTCCTACGAGCAGTACTTC
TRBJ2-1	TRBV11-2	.	CASSLRSYNEQFF	TGTGCCAGCAGCTTAAGGTCCTACAATGAGCAGTTCTTC
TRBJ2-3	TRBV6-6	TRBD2	CASNRLAGGPDTQYF	TGTGCCAGCAATCGACTAGCGGGAGGCCCGGATACGCAGTATTTT